Shown below are 10 T cell receptor beta chains from a single sample sequenced in a study of T cell repertoires in cytomegalovirus infection. MiXCR, applied by TCRdb to the reads, yields one record per CDR3 protein. This repertoire shows about 360,000 distinct CDR3 sequences, 15% to 20% found once; its top ten account for 8.5% to 10%. The sequencing sample was made of PBMCs. These receptors all come from a human donor in good health (CMV status not recorded). Some clones in this sample may be carry-over from other donors' samples.

This clonotype showed up many times. J is TRBJ2-1 and V is TRBV7-2; 13 positions match TRBD2. CDR1 SGHTA and CDR2 FQGNSA come from the germline V gene. The trim removed 5 bases at V and 9 bases at J, leaving 7 bases unmatched. The CDR3 runs to 15 residues. The CDR3 coding sequence is TGTGCCAGCAGCCCGAGGACTAGCGGGAGTGGTGAGCAGTTCTTC. It codes for CASSPRTSGSGEQFF.

The V and J genes are TRBV20-1 and TRBJ2-3; D might be TRBD1 (6 bases). The CDR3 contains 14 residues. The germline V gene encodes CDR1 DFQATT and CDR2 SNEGSKA (reference sequence). Trimming stripped 7 bases from V and 2 bases from J, with 16 bases between. CDR3 sequence reads: CSGTRDTITDTQYF. The CDR3 DNA reads as TGCAGTGGAACCCGGGACACTATCACAGATACGCAGTATTTT.

This clonotype occurred a few times. The chain has TRBV5-5 and TRBJ2-1; weak D call: TRBD2 (5 bases). The CDR3 sequence is 15 residues long. V lost 4 bases and J 5 bases, leaving 16 bases between the germline ends. Germline V gives CDR1 SGHKS, CDR2 YYEKEE (reference sequence). The CDR3 bases are TGTGCCAGCAGCCGGCAGGTAGTAGCGAACAATGAGCAGTTCTTC. It encodes CASSRQVVANNEQFF.

This clonotype was picked up a small number of times. The chain carries TRBV6-1 and TRBJ1-3; unclear D gene. This CDR3 has 15 amino acids. Germline assignment: CDR1 MNHNS and CDR2 SASEGT. Trimming shortened V by 3 bases and J by 0 bases, and 9 bases separated the two germline ends. For the CDR3, the DNA is TGTGCCAGCAGTGATTGGACCGACTCTGGAAACACCATATATTTT. Translating it yields CASSDWTDSGNTIYF.

The V call is TRBV6-1, the J call TRBJ1-5; D is uncertain. In germline, CDR1 is MNHNS, CDR2 SASEGT. V dropped 8 bases and J dropped 0 bases, with 20 bases sitting between them. The CDR3 covers 17 residues. This CDR3 is CASLKGWVGYSNQPQHF. CDR3 coding DNA: TGTGCCAGCCTGAAAGGTTGGGTCGGGTATAGCAATCAGCCCCAGCATTTT.

The chain links TRBV27 to TRBJ1-2, with a weak D call TRBD1 (5 bases). V dropped 2 bases and J dropped 0 bases, with 19 bases sitting between them. In germline, CDR1 is MNHEY, CDR2 SMNVEV (reference sequence). The CDR3 totals 18 residues. CDR3 loop: CASSLTRGRGESNYGYTF. As DNA, the CDR3 is TGTGCCAGCAGTTTAACCAGAGGAAGAGGGGAGTCTAACTATGGCTACACCTTC.

The CDR3 reads CASRAESYTLMNTEAFF. In DNA form, the CDR3 reads TGTGCCAGCAGGGCTGAGAGCTATACCCTCATGAACACTGAAGCTTTCTTT. The chain combines TRBV12-3 or TRBV12-4 with TRBJ1-1; no definite D call. V lost 6 bases and J 0 bases, leaving 20 bases between the germline ends. This CDR3 contains 17 residues.

Many counts were recorded for this clonotype. The V gene is TRBV7-8, the J gene TRBJ1-5, with 9 bases fitting TRBD1. The CDR3 has 17 residues. Germline CDR1 and CDR2: SGHVS and FQNEAQ. J lost 4 bases, V lost 6 bases, and 13 bases had no gene match. The CDR3 sequence is CASRRRPGQGSNQPQHF. In DNA form, the CDR3 reads TGTGCCAGCAGGAGAAGGCCGGGACAGGGATCAAATCAGCCCCAGCATTTT.

This clonotype came up many times. The chain couples TRBV5-4 to TRBJ2-1; 8 nucleotides agree with TRBD1. The CDR3 consists of 16 residues. Germline CDR1 SGHNT, CDR2 YYREEE (reference sequence). J lost 1 base, V lost 0 bases, and 3 bases had no gene match. The DNA for the CDR3 is TGTGCCAGCAGCTTGGCCCACAGGGGGTCCTACAATGAGCAGTTCTTC. Protein: CASSLAHRGSYNEQFF.

V is TRBV2 and J is TRBJ1-1; perhaps TRBD1 as D (6 bases). CDR3 length: 13 amino acids. The ends were cut back, 8 bases at V and 8 bases at J, with 18 bases in the middle. Germline CDR1 is SNHLY and CDR2 is FYNNEI. The DNA for the CDR3 is TGTGCCAGCTACCTAATCGGAGGGGGGGAAGCTTTCTTT. Translating gives CASYLIGGGEAFF.